The source of this T cell receptor (beta chain) is a study of T cells after yellow fever vaccination (dated by TCRdb to the late 2010s). For context, the study as a whole: Libraries from fractions with low cell numbers were prepared with the SMART-Seq v4 Ultra Low Input RNA kit. The cohort comprised two healthy male donors, one aged 18 to 29 and one aged 30 to 39 years. Blood samples were taken at several timepoints before and after primary and secondary immunization, and bulk PBMC replicates and cell subsets were isolated. To follow T-cell clones before and after both primary and booster YFV17D yellow fever vaccination, bulk TCR alpha and beta repertoires underwent longitudinal sequencing. Findings and caveats that apply to the study as a whole: Compared with the primary T-cell response, the secondary T-cell response was faster but weaker, reaching its peak on day 5 rather than on day 15. Most clones expanded after primary vaccination (approximately 95% of CD4 and about 85% of CD8) were re-detected after the booster, suggesting that broad memory maintenance occurred. Computational filtering was required because FACS-sorted repertoires could contain abundant contaminating clonotypes from the bulk population. A small share of clonotypes was detected in both CD4 and CD8 compartments, with the overlap likely arising from convergent recombination. The study included only a couple of donors, which limits how far the findings can be generalized.

The germline V gene sets CDR1 to SGHRS and CDR2 to YFSETQ. At the junction V is shortened by 4 bases and J by 4 bases; bases outside the gene matches: 9. The cysteine opens and the phenylalanine closes a CDR3 of 15 amino acids. Left in the record is the CDR3 DNA by itself, 45 bases read in frame from the first base. The treatment or condition label corresponds to: live attenuated yellow fever vaccine strain. Two biological replicates of bulk PBMCs were collected at each blood-draw timepoint. PBMCs were isolated from peripheral blood using a standard Ficoll-Paque protocol. RNA was extracted with TriZol from bulk PBMCs, CD4 and CD8 fractions, and dextramer-positive and dextramer-negative fractions. The sample holds a few counts of this clonotype. Its antigen is currently not known. Base quality data are lacking; no much larger clone is found one base away. TCR cDNA was synthesized by 5'RACE template switching, through which a universal primer site and unique molecular identifiers were introduced. Priming for cDNA synthesis came from both the TCR alpha and TCR beta constant segments. Two PCR steps were used to amplify libraries, with sample barcodes and sequencing adapters being added in the second step. Sequencing of the libraries was done on either Illumina HiSeq 2500 (2x100 bp) or NovaSeq (2x150 bp). Regarding the original processing steps: Reads were demultiplexed and collapsed into UMI consensus sequences with MIGEC, and V(D)J alignment was performed with MiXCR. Clonotypes responding to the vaccine were identified with edgeR on replicate PBMC samples, with the criteria of FDR below 0.01 and a log2 fold change above 5 up to day 15. CD4 or CD8 identity was assigned to each bulk clonotype according to whether the clonotype was present at higher abundance in the sequenced CD4 repertoire or the sequenced CD8 repertoire. TCRdb handled the public reads itself, with Q25 trimming in fastp and clone calling in MiXCR, and kept productive beta chains. CDR3 protein sequences are deduplicated, and each keeps its most common genes and DNA. The V and J calls and clone size are TCRdb's, not the authors'. The sample table holds about 550,000 distinct CDR3 sequences, of which about a fifth were seen once. The ten most abundant clones make up around 15% of the sample.

The chain is encoded by TRBV5-1 joined to TRBJ2-7; the central 9 bases match TRBD1. Sequenced here: PBMCs, sampled 15 days after the yellow fever booster vaccination. The source of this sequence is a man in his thirties or forties who received the YFV17D yellow fever vaccine. The CDR3 sequence is CASSAYRGPVYEQYF. In nucleotide form, the sequence is TGCGCCAGCAGCGCCTACAGGGGGCCGGTTTACGAGCAGTACTTC.